This entry is about one TCR beta chain. No antigen is known for it. Within one base of it there is no much larger clone, and no base qualities were kept. The data belong to a study of blood T cell repertoires in COVID-19 (dated by TCRdb to between 2020 and 2021). A note on the overall study: The collaborator samples originated in the United States, Italy and Spain and spanned the acute and convalescent phases of COVID-19. The material from the prospective study consisted of cDNA or gDNA derived from T cells, B-cell-depleted T cells, or PBMCs. The dataset comprised deeply sampled blood TCRbeta repertoires from subjects exposed to, actively infected with, or recovered from COVID-19. The repertoires were made available in a free public database intended to serve as a resource for research on the immune response to SARS-CoV-2. The samples were drawn from the first 160 participants of the ongoing ImmuneRACE study and from about 1,200 subjects provided by 6 global collaborators. A de-identified subject ID, COVID-19 status, age in years and sex were almost always included in the sample metadata. Where available, HLA class I and class II types were obtained from metadata supplied by the sample provider rather than from assay-based typing. What the study reported, not specific to this receptor: The quantity of clinical and demographic metadata differed by source and by participant and was supplied without curation.

Measured from the cysteine to the phenylalanine, the CDR3 is 11 residues long. Only CDR3 DNA remains: 33 bases, in frame from the first base. The germline V gene encodes CDR1 ENHRY and CDR2 SYGVKD. The V and J ends are trimmed by 8 bases and 9 bases, leaving 11 bases between them. The immunoSEQ Assay, a bias-controlled multiplex PCR, was used to amplify TCRbeta CDR3 regions from genomic DNA. As for how the authors treated the data: Within the assay, amplification of reference gene primers was used to estimate how many nucleated cells each sample contained. Sequence reads were collapsed and filtered to measure the absolute abundance of every unique TCRbeta CDR3 rearrangement. For each sample, productive Simpson clonality was calculated as the square root of Simpson's diversity index over productive rearrangements. TCRdb re-hosts the immuneACCESS table, in-frame sequences only. Its copies lack some clones; in the studies checked, an unresolved V gene accounts for under half of them, and the cause for the rest is not known. Clonal size and the V and J genes are those of that table, whereas D and trimming came from the DNA. The sample yields about 120,000 clones; less than 75% were counted once. The ten most abundant clones make up under 0.95% of the sample.

Each collaborating institution followed its own protocols to collect whole blood in K2EDTA tubes. For TCRbeta analysis, collaborators shipped samples in one of three forms: frozen whole blood, isolated PBMCs, or DNA extracted from either of those sample types. The sample was peripheral blood. The source of this sequence is a human donor with acute or convalescent COVID-19. The donor label of this sample is uncertain. Recombination linked TRBV10-3 to TRBJ2-1; possibly the D gene is TRBD2, per 5 matching bases. The nucleotide sequence is given as TGTGCCATCGGAGCTGGGAGTGAGCAGTTCTTC. Its coded protein is CAIGAGSEQFF.